These T cell receptor beta chains were read from a single sample in a study of OX40 agonist ivuxolimab in advanced cancers. Method: immunoSEQ multiplex PCR; TCRdb's copy keeps in-frame clones and lacks some. Of approximately 83,000 clones in the sample, 65% to 85% were seen once. The sample consisted of CD4+ or CD8+ T cells sorted from blood, taken in a trial of the OX40 agonist ivuxolimab. The receptors shown here come from an adult with an advanced solid tumor such as melanoma, head and neck, liver or kidney cancer. Each CDR3 is given with its conserved first and last residue. The D gene is left open where the match is weak. The size entry is marked missing in some rows and otherwise reads once, few, many or a size class.

TRBD2	TRBV9	TRBJ2-3	once	CASSVGTSGRIYTDTQYF	TGTGCCAGCAGCGTAGGGACTAGCGGGAGAATATACACAGATACGCAGTATTTT
TRBD1	TRBV7-9	TRBJ1-1	NA	CASSPQGAGEAFF	TGTGCCAGCAGCCCACAGGGGGCTGGTGAAGCTTTCTTT
TRBD2	TRBV10-3	TRBJ2-7	NA	CAISERVAGPYEQYF	TGTGCCATCAGTGAAAGGGTAGCGGGGCCCTACGAGCAGTACTTC
NA	TRBV7-8	TRBJ1-1	NA	CASSLVGVQNTEAFF	TGTGCCAGCAGCTTAGTGGGGGTCCAGAACACTGAAGCTTTCTTT
TRBD2	TRBV11-3	TRBJ2-3	few	CASSPSSGGATQYF	TGTGCCAGCAGCCCCTCGAGCGGGGGGGCTACGCAGTATTTT
NA	TRBV7-9	TRBJ2-1	NA	CASSLDREIRPEQFF	TGTGCCAGCAGCTTAGACAGGGAGATCCGCCCTGAGCAGTTCTTC
NA	TRBV11-2	TRBJ1-1	NA	CASSFILGDTEAFF	TGTGCCAGCAGCTTTATTCTGGGCGACACTGAAGCTTTCTTT
NA	TRBV12-5	TRBJ1-1	NA	CASVPRTGGNTEAFF	TGTGCTAGTGTTCCTCGGACCGGCGGGAACACTGAAGCTTTCTTT
NA	TRBV27	TRBJ1-5	few	CASSFVKGTSNQPQHF	TGTGCCAGCAGTTTTGTAAAAGGGACGAGCAATCAGCCCCAGCATTTT
TRBD2	TRBV5-1	TRBJ2-2	once	CASSLGRGTGELFF	TGCGCCAGCAGCTTGGGGCGGGGGACCGGGGAGCTGTTTTTT
NA	TRBV6-5	TRBJ2-6	NA	CASSYSVAGANVLTF	TGTGCCAGCAGTTACTCAGTTGCTGGGGCCAACGTCCTGACTTTC
NA	TRBV5-1	TRBJ2-7	NA	CASSSGGWEQYF	TGCGCCAGCAGCTCCGGGGGTTGGGAGCAGTACTTC
NA	TRBV12-5	TRBJ1-1	NA	CASGLVPQPNTEAFF	TGTGCTAGTGGTTTGGTACCACAGCCAAACACTGAAGCTTTCTTT
NA	TRBV28	TRBJ2-7	NA	CASRYGYEQYF	TGTGCCAGCAGATATGGTTACGAGCAGTACTTC
NA	TRBV4-2	TRBJ2-2	NA	CASSQDFKSGELFF	TGTGCCAGCAGCCAAGATTTTAAAAGCGGGGAGCTGTTTTTT
NA	TRBV29-1	TRBJ1-2	NA	CSVRDTEYGYTF	TGCAGCGTCCGGGACACAGAGTATGGCTACACCTTC
NA	TRBV19	TRBJ1-1	NA	CASSIGSDYTEAFF	TGTGCCAGTAGTATAGGGTCGGATTACACTGAAGCTTTCTTT
NA	TRBV5-4	TRBJ2-6	NA	CASSLVGALTGANVLTF	TGTGCCAGCAGCTTGGTGGGGGCGCTAACTGGGGCCAACGTCCTGACTTTC
NA	TRBV5-1	TRBJ2-2	NA	CASSLTVNTGELFF	TGCGCCAGCAGCTTGACGGTAAACACCGGGGAGCTGTTTTTT
NA	TRBV4-2	TRBJ2-7	NA	CASSQDQAREQYF	TGTGCCAGCAGCCAAGACCAGGCTCGCGAGCAGTACTTC
NA	TRBV18	TRBJ2-7	NA	CASSPYRAGLYEQYF	TGTGCCAGCTCACCCTACAGGGCCGGTCTCTACGAGCAGTACTTC
NA	TRBV7-6	TRBJ2-3	once	CASSLVTGITDTQYF	TGTGCCAGCAGCTTAGTCACCGGTATCACAGATACGCAGTATTTT
NA	TRBV9	TRBJ2-2	NA	CASSVVHPGELFF	TGTGCCAGCAGCGTAGTGCACCCCGGGGAGCTGTTTTTT
NA	TRBV7-2	TRBJ1-6	few	CASSQLPGDFLFHF	TGTGCCAGCAGCCAACTCCCAGGGGATTTTCTTTTCCACTTT
NA	TRBV19	TRBJ2-6	NA	CASSIGRGREYTGANVLTF	TGTGCCAGTAGTATAGGCAGGGGTAGGGAGTATACTGGGGCCAACGTCCTGACTTTC
NA	TRBV6-6	TRBJ1-1	NA	CASSYEGFEAFF	TGTGCCAGCAGTTACGAGGGCTTTGAAGCTTTCTTT
NA	TRBV27	TRBJ1-4	NA	CASSSRTVNNEKLFF	TGTGCCAGCAGTAGCCGGACAGTGAATAATGAAAAACTGTTTTTT
NA	TRBV4-2	TRBJ1-5	few	CASSLHGGEDQPQHF	TGTGCCAGCAGCCTCCACGGGGGGGAGGATCAGCCCCAGCATTTT
TRBD1	TRBV5-4	TRBJ2-5	NA	CASSRDRQETQYF	TGTGCCAGCAGTCGGGACAGACAAGAGACCCAGTACTTC
NA	TRBV5-1	TRBJ1-1	NA	CASSLDRGEAFF	TGCGCCAGCAGCTTGGACCGGGGGGAAGCTTTCTTT
NA	TRBV6-5	TRBJ1-1	NA	CASSYGQGSHTEAFF	TGTGCCAGCAGTTACGGTCAGGGTTCCCACACTGAAGCTTTCTTT
NA	TRBV11-3	TRBJ2-7	NA	CASSWGPLYEQYF	TGTGCCAGCAGCTGGGGACCGCTTTACGAGCAGTACTTC
NA	TRBV4-3	TRBJ2-7	NA	CASSQDLSFAGEQYF	TGCGCCAGCAGCCAAGATCTAAGCTTCGCGGGGGAGCAGTACTTC
TRBD1	TRBV7-9	TRBJ1-1	NA	CASSPPDRGLGTEAFF	TGTGCCAGCAGCCCACCCGACAGGGGGCTAGGTACTGAAGCTTTCTTT
NA	TRBV5-5	TRBJ2-3	NA	CASSLDGPTDTQYF	TGTGCCAGCAGCTTGGACGGGCCCACAGATACGCAGTATTTT
TRBD1	TRBV28	TRBJ1-1	once	CASSLPGTANTEAFF	TGTGCCAGCAGTTTACCGGGGACAGCGAACACTGAAGCTTTCTTT
NA	TRBV5-1	TRBJ2-1	NA	CASTKQGYSYNEQFF	TGCGCCAGCACCAAACAGGGATATTCCTACAATGAGCAGTTCTTC
NA	TRBV9	TRBJ2-3	NA	CASAPTLRTDTQYF	TGTGCCAGTGCCCCGACCCTGCGCACAGATACGCAGTATTTT
NA	TRBV19	TRBJ1-1	NA	CASSMVPRTEAFF	TGTGCCAGTAGTATGGTGCCGAGGACTGAAGCTTTCTTT
NA	TRBV7-3	TRBJ1-1	NA	CASSYRDMNTEAFF	TGTGCCAGCAGCTACAGGGACATGAACACTGAAGCTTTCTTT
TRBD2	TRBV18	TRBJ2-1	NA	CASSLPSGTRGGEQFF	TGTGCCAGCTCACTCCCTAGCGGGACCCGGGGAGGAGAGCAGTTCTTC
NA	TRBV18	TRBJ2-7	NA	CASSPPSRDRTLF	TGTGCCAGCTCACCACCGTCAAGGGACCGTACCCTCTTC
TRBD1	TRBV29-1	TRBJ1-2	NA	CSGTGENYGYTF	TGCAGCGGGACAGGAGAAAACTATGGCTACACCTTC
NA	TRBV5-1	TRBJ2-7	NA	CASSLVQGFYEQYF	TGCGCCAGCAGCTTGGTACAGGGATTCTACGAGCAGTACTTC
NA	TRBV5-1	TRBJ2-1	NA	CASSLEGSYNEQFF	TGCGCCAGCAGCTTGGAGGGGTCCTACAATGAGCAGTTCTTC
NA	TRBV6-1	TRBJ1-3	NA	CASEGQDGNTIYF	TGTGCCAGCGAAGGTCAGGATGGAAACACCATATATTTT
TRBD1	TRBV15	TRBJ2-1	NA	CATSRGTANSYNEQFF	TGTGCCACCAGCAGGGGGACAGCCAACTCCTACAATGAGCAGTTCTTC
NA	TRBV7-2	TRBJ2-7	NA	CASSGQINSYEQYF	TGTGCCAGCAGCGGGCAAATTAACTCCTACGAGCAGTACTTC
NA	TRBV4-3	TRBJ2-4	NA	CASSQALAQGYRYF	TGCGCCAGCAGCCAAGCCCTAGCTCAGGGGTATAGGTACTTC
TRBD1	TRBV11-1	TRBJ1-1	NA	CASSLRQGLNTEAFF	TGTGCCAGCAGCTTACGACAGGGGCTGAACACTGAAGCTTTCTTT
TRBD1	TRBV5-4	TRBJ2-2	NA	CASSGSGTAFTGELFF	TGTGCCAGCAGCGGTTCCGGGACAGCGTTCACCGGGGAGCTGTTTTTT
TRBD1	TRBV5-1	TRBJ1-3	NA	CASSAAGQGPGNTIYF	TGCGCCAGCAGCGCGGCAGGACAGGGACCCGGAAACACCATATATTTT
TRBD1	TRBV18	TRBJ1-1	NA	CASSPRVGTENTEAFF	TGTGCCAGCTCACCACGAGTCGGGACAGAGAACACTGAAGCTTTCTTT
TRBD2	TRBV4-3	TRBJ2-7	NA	CASSQSSGNYEQYF	TGCGCCAGCAGCCAGTCTAGCGGGAACTACGAGCAGTACTTC
NA	TRBV2	TRBJ1-4	NA	CASTPGSAGGEKLFF	TGTGCCAGCACCCCTGGGTCGGCCGGGGGTGAAAAACTGTTTTTT
NA	TRBV4-2	TRBJ2-1	NA	CASSQEFWDEQFF	TGTGCCAGCAGCCAAGAATTTTGGGATGAGCAGTTCTTC
TRBD2	TRBV5-1	TRBJ2-5	NA	CASATGTSGGVLQETQYF	TGCGCCAGCGCCACCGGGACTAGCGGGGGGGTCCTCCAAGAGACCCAGTACTTC